The 14 T cell receptor beta chains given below trace back to one sample, sequenced in a study of cytomegalovirus exposure and HLA in healthy donors. Both 60 Vbeta primers and 13 Jbeta primers went into the PCR. Assay: immunoSEQ multiplex PCR; the TCRdb copy retains only in-frame clones and omits some. The sample lists about 98,000 clones; 69% were seen once. Sequencing was carried out using PBMCs. These receptors were collected from a female donor in good health and CMV-seronegative.

This chain links TRBV5-1 with TRBJ1-1; the D gene is possibly TRBD1 (6 bases). Germline-derived CDR1 and CDR2 are SGHRS and YFSETQ. V was cut by 4 bases and J by 5 bases, with 15 bases left in between. This CDR3 spans 14 amino acids. The CDR3 protein is CASSHGTQGTEAFF. CDR3 DNA sequence: TGCGCCAGCAGCCACGGGACACAGGGAACTGAAGCTTTCTTT. Full variable domain (remainder filled in from reference TRBV5-1 and TRBJ1-1): KAGVTQTPRYLIKTRGQQVTLSCSPISGHRSVSWYQQTPGQGLQFLFEYFSETQRNKGNFPGRFSGRQFSNSRSEMNVSTLELGDSALYLCASSHGTQGTEAFFGQGTRLTVV.

The chain has TRBV10-3 and TRBJ1-1; 8 bases map to TRBD1. This CDR3 has 15 residues. Germline V gene data show CDR1 as ENHRY and CDR2 as SYGVKD. The V and J ends lost 4 bases and 3 bases, in that order; junction bases with no gene match: 7. The CDR3 DNA is TGTGCCATCAGTGGGGCGACAGGGGCGGACACTGAAGCTTTCTTT. This encodes CAISGATGADTEAFF.

The chain joins TRBV7-6 to TRBJ2-7, with D tentatively TRBD1 (5 bases). Germline lookup yields CDR1 SGHVS and CDR2 FNYEAQ. V was shortened by 5 bases and J by 4 bases, with 18 bases between the two germline ends. This CDR3 spans 15 amino acids. This chain's CDR3 is CASSLNIGAVYEQYF. In DNA, the CDR3 is TGTGCCAGCAGCCTGAACATAGGGGCGGTGTACGAGCAGTACTTC.

The rearrangement uses TRBV15 and TRBJ2-5; a weak D match, TRBD2 (5 bases). The CDR3 runs to 14 residues. From germline, CDR1 is LNHNV and CDR2 YYDKDF (reference sequence). DNA for the CDR3: TGTGCGACGTCCGGTACGGGGATTTTCGAGACCCAGTACTTC. This codes for CATSGTGIFETQYF.

This chain joins TRBV19 and TRBJ1-6, with 9 bases lining up with TRBD1. V lost 0 bases to trimming and J lost 8 bases; unmatched junction nucleotides: 5. The CDR3 has 16 amino acids. CDR1 LNHDA and CDR2 SQIVND come from the germline V gene (reference sequence). The CDR3 is CASSIDLGTGYSPLHF. For the CDR3, the DNA is TGTGCCAGTAGTATAGATCTCGGGACAGGGTATTCACCCCTCCACTTT.

This CDR3 reads CASSLGGQGDHEQYF. In DNA, the CDR3 is TGTGCCAGCAGCTTAGGAGGACAGGGAGACCACGAGCAGTACTTC. The gene calls are TRBV13 and TRBJ2-7, with TRBD1 matching over 8 bases. The CDR3 covers 15 residues. Germline V gene data show CDR1 as PRHDT and CDR2 as FYEKMQ (reference sequence). Unmatched junction bases numbered 6, after V lost 0 bases and J lost 5 bases.

This chain joins TRBV7-8 and TRBJ1-3; 12 bases line up with TRBD1. Germline values: CDR1 SGHVS, CDR2 FQNEAQ. Unmatched junction bases numbered 1, after V lost 3 bases and J lost 10 bases. This CDR3 comprises 13 residues. CDR3 protein: CASSLGQGATIYF. As DNA, the CDR3 is TGTGCCAGCAGCTTGGGACAGGGGGCAACCATATATTTT.

The V and J genes are TRBV4-1 and TRBJ1-1; a possible D gene is TRBD1 (5 bases). V shed 4 bases and J shed 1 base, with 13 bases lying between them. This CDR3 is 15 amino acids long. Germline V gives CDR1 MGHRA, CDR2 YSYEKL. The CDR3 protein is CASSPTGASNTEAFF. The CDR3, as DNA: TGCGCCAGCAGCCCCACAGGTGCGTCGAACACTGAAGCTTTCTTT.

The J gene is TRBJ2-1, the V gene TRBV5-1; 9 bases line up with TRBD1. J lost 9 bases, V lost 1 base, and 14 bases had no gene match. Per the germline V gene, CDR1 is SGHRS and CDR2 is YFSETQ. The CDR3 runs 17 residues. CDR3: CASSLTGGNVQRAEQFF. The CDR3, as DNA: TGCGCCAGCAGCTTGACAGGGGGCAACGTCCAGCGGGCTGAGCAGTTCTTC.

This sequence joins TRBV27 and TRBJ2-2; 7 nucleotides match TRBD2. Trimming cost V 8 bases and J 1 base; bases outside gene matches: 10. The CDR3 has 16 amino acids. Germline loops: CDR1 MNHEY, CDR2 SMNVEV (reference sequence). The CDR3 nucleotides read TGTGCCAGCTGGGGCTGGGAGGGCAGGAACACCGGGGAGCTGTTTTTT. Its translation is CASWGWEGRNTGELFF.

A single count supports this clone. The chain carries TRBV15 and TRBJ2-1; 9 bases align to TRBD2. This CDR3 contains 15 residues. The V segment lost 3 bases and the J segment 9 bases; nucleotides outside the gene matches: 9. Looked up from germline, CDR1 is LNHNV and CDR2 is YYDKDF (reference sequence). CDR3 amino acids: CATSRVPSGTGEQFF. CDR3 DNA sequence: TGTGCCACCAGCAGGGTACCTAGCGGGACGGGTGAGCAGTTCTTC. Filled out from reference TRBV15 and TRBJ2-1, the complete variable domain reads DAMVIQNPRYQVTQFGKPVTLSCSQTLNHNVMYWYQQKSSQAPKLLFHYYDKDFNNEADTPDNFQSRRPNTSFCFLDIRSPGLGDTAMYLCATSRVPSGTGEQFFGPGTRLTVL.

This clone was recorded once. The chain carries TRBV27 and TRBJ1-5; possible D gene TRBD1, 6 bases. With 6 bases removed from V and 5 bases from J, the gap between germline ends came to 11 bases. This CDR3 has 13 amino acids. Germline-derived CDR1 and CDR2 are MNHEY and SMNVEV (reference sequence). CDR3 sequence: CASSWTVYQPQHF. The CDR3 DNA follows: TGTGCCAGCAGCTGGACAGTTTATCAGCCCCAGCATTTT.

This rearrangement joins TRBV5-6 to TRBJ2-3; TRBD1 agrees at 7 bases. The CDR3 sequence is 17 residues long. CDR1 is SGHDT, CDR2 YYEEEE, per germline. Trimming at V came to 3 bases and at J to 0 bases, leaving 10 bases not matched to a gene. CDR3 DNA: TGTGCCAGCAGCTCAATGACAGGGTCAGGGAGCACAGATACGCAGTATTTT. Amino acid sequence: CASSSMTGSGSTDTQYF.

This chain joins TRBV5-6 and TRBJ1-1, with D maybe TRBD1 (5 bases). The CDR3 totals 12 residues. With 1 base removed from V and 5 bases from J, the gap between germline ends came to 6 bases. CDR1 and CDR2 from the germline V gene are SGHDT and YYEEEE. CDR3 coding DNA: TGTGCCAGCAGCTTGCAGGGAACTGAAGCTTTCTTT. As protein: CASSLQGTEAFF.